One sample yielded the 25 T cell receptor beta chains listed below, sequenced in a study of T cells in Graves' hyperthyroidism and ophthalmopathy. Researchers took RNA transcripts and amplified the TCR beta CDR3 regions from them. Primed by the HTBI set, a first-round RT-PCR was run on the TCR CDR3. TCRdb re-called the multiplex PCR reads with MiXCR, one entry per CDR3 protein. The sample includes 660,000 or so distinct CDR3 sequences, roughly 45% of them seen just once. Material: peripheral blood or thyroid tissue (not recorded which). Receptor source: an adult man with Graves' disease, either hyperthyroidism or ophthalmopathy (not recorded which).

The V call is TRBV20-1, the J call TRBJ1-3; D not certain. The germline gives CDR1 DFQATT, CDR2 SNEGSKA (reference sequence). The CDR3 is made up of 16 amino acids. V was clipped by 7 bases and J by 0 bases, with 19 bases between them. CDR3 sequence: CSVRIAGRPSGNTIYF. As DNA, the CDR3 is TGCAGTGTTCGCATAGCCGGGCGGCCCTCTGGAAACACCATATATTTT.

The chain combines TRBV7-9 with TRBJ2-7; D uncertain. CDR3 length equals 13 residues. The germline V gene has CDR1 SEHNR and CDR2 FQNEAQ (reference sequence). Trimming left V 3 bases short and J 2 bases short, with 8 bases between. CDR3 DNA sequence: TGTGCCAGCAGCTTCTTCCCGACCTACGAGCAGTACTTC. Encoded protein: CASSFFPTYEQYF.

This rearrangement joins TRBV19 to TRBJ2-2; TRBD2 agrees at 15 bases. Germline values: CDR1 LNHDA, CDR2 SQIVND (reference sequence). The CDR3 totals 19 residues. J was trimmed by 0 bases and V by 7 bases; bases with no gene match: 9. For the CDR3, the DNA is TGTGCCAGTACCCTTTGGGGACTAGCGGGGGGAACGAACACCGGGGAGCTGTTTTTT. This gives the protein CASTLWGLAGGTNTGELFF.

The chain joins TRBV19 to TRBJ1-5; D possibly corresponds to TRBD1 (6 bases). Trimming cost V 3 bases and J 0 bases, with 21 bases left between them. Per the germline V gene, CDR1 is LNHDA and CDR2 is SQIVND (reference sequence). The CDR3 length is 19 residues. CDR3: CASSMALGGGAISNQPQHF. CDR3 nucleotide sequence: TGTGCCAGTAGTATGGCCCTGGGTGGGGGGGCTATTAGCAATCAGCCCCAGCATTTT.

V is TRBV5-8 and J is TRBJ2-7; a weak D match, TRBD1 (6 bases). Per germline, CDR1 SGHTS and CDR2 YDEGEE. V gave up 3 bases and J gave up 3 bases, with 13 bases separating them. The CDR3 loop spans 14 amino acids. The DNA of the CDR3 is TGTGCCAGCAGCTCGACAGGCCGCCTCTACGAGCAGTACTTC. Encoded protein: CASSSTGRLYEQYF.

V usage is TRBV7-2 and J usage is TRBJ1-1, with D uncertain. Between the trimmed V and J ends, which lost 5 bases and 2 bases, there was a span of 9 bases. Germline CDR1 SGHTA, CDR2 FQGNSA. This CDR3 is 13 amino acids long. This CDR3 is CASSLNINTEAFF. For the CDR3, the DNA is TGTGCCAGCAGCCTTAATATCAACACTGAAGCTTTCTTT.

This clonotype was counted only a few times. One junction end disagrees with the germline gene, perhaps due to a read error. This chain uses TRBV11-3 with TRBJ1-2, with 8 nucleotides matching TRBD1. This CDR3 has 15 amino acids. In germline, CDR1 is SGHNT, CDR2 YENEEA. CDR3 sequence reads: CASSPARDRFAGYTF. CDR3 in DNA: TGCGCCAGCAGCCCAGCCCGGGACAGGTTTGCTGGCTACACCTTC.

The rearrangement uses TRBV3-1 and TRBJ1-1; D uncertain. Germline loops: CDR1 LGHDT, CDR2 YNNKEL (reference sequence). The CDR3 length is 13 residues. With 0 bases removed from V and 7 bases from J, the gap between germline ends came to 9 bases. CDR3 sequence: CASSQDPRYEAFF. Written as DNA, the CDR3 is TGTGCCAGCAGCCAAGATCCCCGTTATGAAGCTTTCTTT.

V gene TRBV10-3 combines with J gene TRBJ1-6; D call uncertain. From germline, CDR1 is ENHRY and CDR2 SYGVKD. The CDR3 sequence is 16 residues long. Deletions cut 0 bases from V and 10 bases from J, with 16 bases between. The CDR3 nucleotides read TGTGCCATCAGTGAGTCGAGGTCGGGGAAGGGCTCACCCCTCCACTTT. Encoded protein: CAISESRSGKGSPLHF.

The table lists this clonotype with a few counts. The V call is TRBV7-9, the J call TRBJ1-3; D uncertain. From germline, CDR1 is SEHNR and CDR2 FQNEAQ (reference sequence). V was shortened by 2 bases and J by 4 bases, with 9 bases between the two germline ends. The CDR3 has 14 residues. DNA for the CDR3: TGTGCCAGCAGCTTACTCGAAAGCGGAAACACCATATATTTT. It is translated as CASSLLESGNTIYF.

The sample holds a few counts of this clonotype. This chain connects TRBV25-1 to TRBJ2-5; D is perhaps TRBD1 (6 bases). CDR3 length: 15 residues. CDR1 MGHDK and CDR2 SYGVNS come from the germline V gene. Trimming stripped 6 bases from V and 3 bases from J, with 17 bases between. The CDR3 region has the DNA TGTGCCAGCAGCCTCGGGACACATGATAAAGAGACCCAGTACTTC. As protein: CASSLGTHDKETQYF. The entire variable domain, with the rest obtained from reference TRBV25-1 and TRBJ2-5, is as follows: EADIYQTPRYLVIGTGKKITLECSQTMGHDKMYWYQQDPGMELHLIHYSYGVNSTEKGDLSSESTVSRIRTEHFPLTLESARPSHTSQYLCASSLGTHDKETQYFGPGTRLLVL.

This chain joins TRBV7-9 and TRBJ1-2; 10 bases match TRBD1. The CDR3 has 14 residues. Germline CDR1 is SEHNR and CDR2 is FQNEAQ (reference sequence). With 5 bases clipped from V and 6 bases from J, the junction kept 6 bases outside the gene matches. This chain's CDR3 is CASSTPGTGDGYTF. CDR3 coding DNA: TGTGCCAGCAGCACCCCCGGGACAGGGGATGGCTACACCTTC.

Of note for this clonotype: One end of the junction does not line up with germline, which may come from a read error. The chain has TRBV7-2 and TRBJ1-5, with D possibly TRBD1 on 5 matching bases. This CDR3 has 11 residues. Germline CDR1 and CDR2: SGHTA and FQGNSA. CDR3 sequence: CASSGGTSGQF. CDR3 bases: TGTGCCAGCAGCGGGGGGACTAGCGGGCAATTT. The variable domain in full, completed from reference TRBV7-2 and TRBJ1-5, reads GAGVSQSPSNKVTEKGKDVELRCDPISGHTALYWYRQSLGQGLEFLIYFQGNSAPDKSGLPSDRFSAERTGGSVSTLTIQRTQQEDSAVYLCASSGGTSGQFGDGTRLSIL.

The chain joins TRBV7-8 to TRBJ2-3; 7 bases align to TRBD2. This CDR3 is built from 15 residues. The junction had 4 bases not matched to a gene; V was cut back by 1 base and J by 3 bases. Germline-derived CDR1 and CDR2 are SGHVS and FQNEAQ. CDR3: CASSLEAGETDTQYF. The DNA of the CDR3 is TGTGCCAGCAGCTTAGAGGCGGGGGAAACAGATACGCAGTATTTT.

This clonotype was observed a handful of times. This chain links TRBV7-9 with TRBJ2-2, with TRBD1 matching over 10 bases. The CDR3 loop spans 16 amino acids. Trimming took 7 bases from V and 4 from J; bases not matched to a gene: 9. CDR1 is SEHNR and CDR2 is FQNEAQ in the germline V gene (reference sequence). CDR3 residues: CASNSGTGDGTGELFF. CDR3 sequence (DNA): TGTGCCAGCAACTCCGGGACAGGGGACGGCACCGGGGAGCTGTTTTTT.

The chain joins TRBV5-1 to TRBJ2-7, with 10 bases identical to TRBD1. The V segment lost 4 bases and the J segment 3 bases; nucleotides outside the gene matches: 10. Germline V gives CDR1 SGHRS, CDR2 YFSETQ. The CDR3 is 16 residues long. This CDR3 reads CASSLNPTGGFYEQYF. The CDR3 DNA reads as TGCGCCAGCAGCCTAAACCCGACAGGGGGCTTCTACGAGCAGTACTTC.

This clonotype was picked up many times. The CDR3 reads CSVETGFGNTIYF. The CDR3 bases are TGCAGCGTTGAAACAGGGTTTGGAAACACCATATATTTT. V is TRBV29-1 and J is TRBJ1-3; D may be TRBD1 (6 bases). Germline loops: CDR1 SQVTM, CDR2 ANQGSEA. The CDR3 runs 13 residues. Trimming cost V 2 bases and J 3 bases, with 8 bases left between them. Full variable domain (missing parts from reference TRBV29-1 and TRBJ1-3): SAVISQKPSRDICQRGTSLTIQCQVDSQVTMMFWYRQQPGQSLTLIATANQGSEATYESGFVIDKFPISRPNLTFSTLTVSNMSPEDSSIYLCSVETGFGNTIYFGEGSWLTVV.

CDR3 protein: CSAVGQGDPNYGYTF. The CDR3 DNA is TGCAGTGCCGTGGGACAGGGGGACCCGAACTATGGCTACACCTTC. The chain carries TRBV20-1 and TRBJ1-2; TRBD1 matches 11 bases. J lost 2 bases, V lost 6 bases, and 8 bases had no gene match. The CDR3 is 15 residues long. CDR1 is DFQATT, CDR2 SNEGSKA, per germline (reference sequence).

About this clonotype: Given a far larger clone just one base away, this is likely a sequencing read error. The chain carries TRBV25-1 and TRBJ1-1, with a tentative D call TRBD1 (5 bases). The germline V gene encodes CDR1 MGHDK and CDR2 SYGVNS. The CDR3 runs to 13 residues. For the CDR3, the DNA is TGTGCCAACAGTCGGGGGGTGAACACTGAAGCTTTCTTT. Its protein product is CANSRGVNTEAFF.

This sequence joins TRBV10-3 and TRBJ2-7, with TRBD1 matching 8 bases. Germline CDR1 ENHRY, CDR2 SYGVKD. Trimming took 10 bases from V and 7 from J; bases not matched to a gene: 12. The CDR3 runs to 13 residues. Written as DNA, the CDR3 is TGTGCCAGCTCTTCCGGACAGGGTCAAGAGCAGTACTTC. It codes for CASSSGQGQEQYF.

The chain recombines TRBV7-3 with TRBJ2-2; D unresolved. This CDR3 is 18 amino acids long. Trimming shortened V by 0 bases and J by 4 bases, and 18 bases separated the two germline ends. Germline lookup yields CDR1 SGHTA and CDR2 FQGTGA. Here the CDR3 DNA reads TGTGCCAGCAGCTTAACCGCGTCAACAAGGGATCTCACCGGGGAGCTGTTTTTT. Amino acid sequence: CASSLTASTRDLTGELFF.

The chain employs TRBV20-1 and TRBJ2-5; 7 bases fit TRBD1. CDR1 is DFQATT, CDR2 SNEGSKA, per germline (reference sequence). There are 13 residues in the CDR3. With V trimmed by 3 bases and J by 3 bases, 4 bases remained unmatched. The CDR3 spells CSASQQGKETQYF. CDR3 DNA: TGCAGTGCTAGCCAACAGGGGAAAGAGACCCAGTACTTC.

This clonotype was detected a few times. The chain combines TRBV29-1 with TRBJ2-2; TRBD2 aligns across 9 bases. The CDR3 is 16 residues long. J was trimmed by 4 bases and V by 1 base; bases with no gene match: 7. Germline CDR1 SQVTM, CDR2 ANQGSEA. The CDR3: CSVEAGGGGATGELFF. The CDR3 DNA follows: TGCAGCGTTGAAGCTGGAGGCGGGGGGGCCACCGGGGAGCTGTTTTTT.

This rearrangement joins TRBV7-2 to TRBJ1-2; D call uncertain. V was cut by 8 bases and J by 2 bases, with 15 bases left in between. The CDR3 is 14 amino acids. CDR1 is SGHTA, CDR2 FQGNSA, per germline. The CDR3: CASSPPGGNYGYTF. Written as DNA, the CDR3 is TGTGCCAGCTCACCACCGGGAGGCAACTATGGCTACACCTTC.

The chain is built from TRBV7-9 and TRBJ1-6; D is unclear. There are 13 residues in the CDR3. The V and J ends lost 6 bases and 9 bases respectively, with 12 bases between them. The germline gives CDR1 SEHNR, CDR2 FQNEAQ (reference sequence). CDR3 amino acids: CASSSPPVSPLHF. The DNA of the CDR3 is TGTGCCAGCAGTTCACCCCCGGTTTCACCCCTCCACTTT.